Each of the 10 T cell receptor beta chains below was sequenced from the same sample in a study of T cells expressing NK-cell markers. Each CDR3 protein gets one entry in TCRdb, which reprocessed the 5' RACE reads and gives no DNA. In total, the table holds under 200,000 distinct CDR3 sequences. The sample consisted of blood T cells: a sorted CD56 or NKG2C T cell subset, CD4+ or CD8+ T cells, or bulk PBMC T cells (not recorded which). The receptors come from a woman aged 18 to 75 in good health.

This chain connects TRBV5-1 to TRBJ2-7; TCRdb gives TRBD2 as the D gene, but with no DNA this cannot be confirmed. This CDR3 region has 15 residues. Germline CDR1 reads SGHRS; CDR2 reads YFSETQ. The CDR3 here is CASSLVWREGGEQYF.

V usage is TRBV10-3 and J usage is TRBJ2-3; absent DNA, TCRdb's TRBD1 call cannot be checked. Germline CDR1 and CDR2: ENHRY and SYGVKD. The CDR3 has 12 amino acids. CDR3 protein: CATRGQGDTQYF.

The chain combines TRBV5-1 with TRBJ2-1; the TRBD2 assignment by TCRdb is unverifiable without DNA. The CDR3 length is 15 residues. CDR1 and CDR2 from the germline V gene are SGHRS and YFSETQ. CDR3 residues: CASSLGTLGSNEQFF.

CDR3: CASSQGARGRLYGYTF. This chain connects TRBV3-1 to TRBJ1-2. The V gene's germline CDR1 is LGHDT and CDR2 YNNKEL (reference sequence). The CDR3 has 16 amino acids.

V is TRBV12-3 or TRBV12-4 and J is TRBJ2-7; TCRdb lists TRBD1, though no DNA is available to test this call. The CDR3 extends over 14 amino acids. The CDR3 is CASSLSGGSYEQYF.

The rearrangement uses TRBV5-6 and TRBJ1-1. CDR3 length: 13 amino acids. Germline V gives CDR1 SGHDT, CDR2 YYEEEE. The CDR3 protein is CASRPRINTEAFF.

The gene calls are TRBV6-1 and TRBJ1-4; absent DNA, TCRdb's TRBD1 call cannot be checked. The CDR3 runs to 14 residues. Germline V gene sequence: CDR1 MNHNS, CDR2 SASEGT. The chain's CDR3 is CASSDRDRGRELFF.

The chain employs TRBV5-1 and TRBJ2-2; TCRdb gives TRBD1 as the D gene, but with no DNA this cannot be confirmed. CDR3 size: 14 residues. Looked up from germline, CDR1 is SGHRS and CDR2 is YFSETQ. The CDR3 here is CASSLEGRPGELFF.

V gene TRBV20-1 combines with J gene TRBJ2-3. CDR3 length: 14 amino acids. Germline V gene sequence: CDR1 DFQATT, CDR2 SNEGSKA (reference sequence). The CDR3 is CSARHGTRSDTQYF.

The V call is TRBV4-1, the J call TRBJ2-3; TCRdb gives TRBD1 as the D gene, but with no DNA this cannot be confirmed. This CDR3 is built from 16 residues. Germline V gives CDR1 MGHRA, CDR2 YSYEKL. CDR3 sequence reads: CASSHGGRKSTDTQYF.